Listed below are T cell receptor beta chains from one sample, sequenced in a study of blood T cell repertoires in COVID-19. Method: immunoSEQ multiplex PCR; TCRdb's copy keeps in-frame clones and lacks some. The table includes about 57,000 clones, 75% to 95% detected once. The material sequenced was peripheral blood. These receptors were taken from a man in his fifties or sixties with acute or convalescent COVID-19. Both conserved end residues are part of each CDR3. The order of the fields is J gene, D gene, clone size, CDR3 length, V gene, CDR3 protein, CDR3 DNA. D genes are given only for firm matches. Only part of the rows carry a size: once, few, many, or a class if the clone is expanded.

J: TRBJ1-5
D: -
size: -
length: 14
V: TRBV28
CDR3: CASGLRQNNQPQHF
DNA: TGTGCCAGTGGACTCCGTCAGAACAATCAGCCCCAGCATTTT

J: TRBJ1-1
D: -
size: -
length: 16
V: TRBV6-5
CDR3: CASSYGIEDRNTEAFF
DNA: TGTGCCAGCAGTTACGGGATTGAGGACAGGAACACTGAAGCTTTCTTT

J: TRBJ2-1
D: TRBD2
size: -
length: 16
V: TRBV6-2/TRBV6-3
CDR3: CASSTLTSGRYNEQFF
DNA: TGTGCCAGCAGCACCCTGACTAGCGGGCGGTACAATGAGCAGTTCTTC

J: TRBJ1-5
D: -
size: few
length: 15
V: TRBV28
CDR3: CASRTPGRDNQPQHF
DNA: TGTGCCAGCAGGACTCCGGGCCGGGACAATCAGCCCCAGCATTTT

J: TRBJ2-7
D: TRBD1
size: -
length: 13
V: TRBV2
CDR3: CASSVRDREEQYF
DNA: TGTGCCAGCAGTGTAAGGGACAGGGAAGAGCAGTACTTC

J: TRBJ2-7
D: -
size: -
length: 14
V: TRBV20-1
CDR3: CSASPLSPVYEQYF
DNA: TGCAGTGCTAGTCCCCTAAGCCCCGTCTACGAGCAGTACTTC

J: TRBJ1-1
D: -
size: -
length: 12
V: TRBV6-2/TRBV6-3
CDR3: CASSQGNTEAFF
DNA: TGTGCCAGCAGTCAGGGGAACACTGAAGCTTTCTTT

J: TRBJ2-1
D: -
size: -
length: 14
V: TRBV5-4
CDR3: CASSSFRDNNEQFF
DNA: TGTGCCAGCAGCTCATTCCGGGACAACAATGAGCAGTTCTTC

J: TRBJ1-1
D: -
size: -
length: 13
V: TRBV9
CDR3: CASSVALNTEAFF
DNA: TGTGCCAGCAGCGTGGCCCTGAACACTGAAGCTTTCTTT

J: TRBJ1-2
D: TRBD1
size: -
length: 13
V: TRBV19
CDR3: CASSLDRVSGYTF
DNA: TGTGCCAGTAGCCTAGACAGGGTCTCCGGCTACACCTTC

J: TRBJ2-1
D: TRBD2
size: -
length: 13
V: TRBV6-5
CDR3: CASIERGNNEQFF
DNA: TGTGCCAGCATAGAGCGGGGGAACAATGAGCAGTTCTTC

J: TRBJ1-3
D: -
size: -
length: 14
V: TRBV15
CDR3: CATSRELSGNTIYF
DNA: TGTGCCACCAGCAGAGAACTCTCTGGAAACACCATATATTTT

J: TRBJ1-5
D: -
size: -
length: 16
V: TRBV6-2/TRBV6-3
CDR3: CASSSRRGSSNQPQHF
DNA: TGTGCCAGCAGCTCCCGTAGAGGATCAAGCAATCAGCCCCAGCATTTT

J: TRBJ2-1
D: -
size: -
length: 15
V: TRBV9
CDR3: CASSVGVSSYNEQFF
DNA: TGTGCCAGCAGCGTAGGAGTCTCCTCCTACAATGAGCAGTTCTTC

J: TRBJ2-5
D: TRBD1
size: -
length: 17
V: TRBV30
CDR3: CAWSVRGDRVVLETQYF
DNA: TGTGCCTGGAGTGTACGTGGGGACAGGGTCGTGTTGGAGACCCAGTACTTC

J: TRBJ1-2
D: -
size: -
length: 15
V: TRBV7-9
CDR3: CASSSSGGQGYGYTF
DNA: TGTGCCAGCAGCAGTTCGGGGGGCCAGGGCTATGGCTACACCTTC

J: TRBJ2-2
D: -
size: -
length: 15
V: TRBV28
CDR3: CASNSPGKNTGELFF
DNA: TGTGCCAGCAATTCACCCGGGAAGAACACCGGGGAGCTGTTTTTT

J: TRBJ2-5
D: TRBD2
size: -
length: 16
V: TRBV9
CDR3: CASSVGGLAGEETQYF
DNA: TGTGCCAGCAGCGTTGGGGGACTAGCGGGAGAGGAGACCCAGTACTTC

J: TRBJ1-1
D: TRBD1
size: -
length: 15
V: TRBV20-1
CDR3: CSASPWTGVNTEAFF
DNA: TGCAGTGCTAGTCCCTGGACAGGGGTGAACACTGAAGCTTTCTTT

J: TRBJ2-5
D: TRBD1
size: once
length: 17
V: TRBV19
CDR3: CASSMVGTGGAGETQYF
DNA: TGTGCCAGTAGTATGGTCGGGACAGGGGGCGCGGGAGAGACCCAGTACTTC

J: TRBJ1-1
D: -
size: -
length: 14
V: TRBV7-9
CDR3: CASSSDSGDAEAFF
DNA: TGTGCCAGCAGCTCCGACAGTGGTGATGCTGAAGCTTTCTTT

J: TRBJ1-1
D: TRBD1
size: -
length: 14
V: TRBV28
CDR3: CASNEQGPNTEAFF
DNA: TGTGCCAGCAATGAACAGGGGCCGAACACTGAAGCTTTCTTT

J: TRBJ2-2
D: TRBD2
size: -
length: 15
V: TRBV7-2
CDR3: CASSLASGSTGELFF
DNA: TGTGCCAGCAGCTTGGCTAGCGGGAGTACCGGGGAGCTGTTTTTT

J: TRBJ2-2
D: -
size: -
length: 14
V: TRBV7-3
CDR3: CASSSAGGRGELFF
DNA: TGTGCCAGCAGCTCGGCCGGGGGTAGAGGGGAGCTGTTTTTT

J: TRBJ1-1
D: -
size: -
length: 11
V: TRBV18
CDR3: CASSPQDKAFF
DNA: TGTGCCAGCTCACCCCAGGATAAAGCTTTCTTT

J: TRBJ2-7
D: -
size: -
length: 14
V: TRBV30
CDR3: CAWSQPGPSNEQYF
DNA: TGTGCCTGGAGTCAACCAGGGCCAAGCAACGAGCAGTACTTC

J: TRBJ1-2
D: TRBD1
size: -
length: 18
V: TRBV7-9
CDR3: CASTLNRDSLFSGYGYTF
DNA: TGTGCCAGCACCCTAAACCGGGACAGCCTTTTTTCCGGCTATGGCTACACCTTC

J: TRBJ2-1
D: TRBD1
size: once
length: 13
V: TRBV9
CDR3: CASSVEGAGKQFF
DNA: TGTGCCAGCAGCGTAGAGGGGGCGGGTAAGCAGTTCTTC

J: TRBJ2-3
D: TRBD2
size: -
length: 20
V: TRBV19
CDR3: CASSIRTSGSRRSVTDTQYF
DNA: TGTGCCAGTAGTATTCGTACTAGCGGGAGTAGGCGATCGGTTACAGATACGCAGTATTTT

J: TRBJ1-2
D: TRBD1
size: -
length: 12
V: TRBV6-5
CDR3: CASSYNTGGITF
DNA: TGTGCCAGCAGTTATAACACAGGGGGCATCACCTTC

J: TRBJ2-2
D: TRBD1
size: -
length: 17
V: TRBV27
CDR3: CASSLVTGTGVTGELFF
DNA: TGTGCCAGCAGTTTAGTTACCGGGACAGGGGTCACCGGGGAGCTGTTTTTT

J: TRBJ2-5
D: -
size: -
length: 13
V: TRBV5-5
CDR3: CASSQNGQETQYF
DNA: TGTGCCAGCAGCCAAAACGGCCAAGAGACCCAGTACTTC

J: TRBJ1-2
D: TRBD1
size: -
length: 14
V: TRBV30
CDR3: CAWRGGTANYGYTF
DNA: TGTGCCTGGAGGGGCGGGACAGCTAACTATGGCTACACCTTC

J: TRBJ1-1
D: -
size: -
length: 15
V: TRBV11-2
CDR3: CASSSYGGSNTEAFF
DNA: TGTGCCAGCAGCTCTTACGGGGGGAGTAACACTGAAGCTTTCTTT

J: TRBJ2-2
D: -
size: -
length: 13
V: TRBV6-4
CDR3: CASSEAGTGELFF
DNA: TGTGCCAGCAGTGAAGCGGGCACCGGGGAGCTGTTTTTT

J: TRBJ2-3
D: TRBD1
size: -
length: 13
V: TRBV30
CDR3: CAWSMTGSDTQYF
DNA: TGTGCCTGGAGTATGACAGGGTCAGATACGCAGTATTTT

J: TRBJ2-3
D: TRBD2
size: once
length: 19
V: TRBV2
CDR3: CASRTMGLAGVGSTDTQYF
DNA: TGTGCCAGCAGGACGATGGGACTAGCGGGAGTGGGTAGCACAGATACGCAGTATTTT

J: TRBJ1-2
D: -
size: once
length: 17
V: TRBV19
CDR3: CASSIPKGEGGGIGYTF
DNA: TGTGCCAGTAGTATCCCGAAGGGTGAAGGGGGTGGAATTGGCTACACCTTC

J: TRBJ2-2
D: TRBD1
size: -
length: 15
V: TRBV9
CDR3: CASSVGQGNAGELFF
DNA: TGTGCCAGCAGCGTAGGACAGGGGAACGCCGGGGAGCTGTTTTTT

J: TRBJ1-5
D: -
size: -
length: 14
V: TRBV30
CDR3: CAWSSDQMNQPQHF
DNA: TGTGCCTGGAGCTCCGATCAGATGAATCAGCCCCAGCATTTT

J: TRBJ2-7
D: -
size: -
length: 16
V: TRBV7-6
CDR3: CASSYDPGGRTYEQYF
DNA: TGTGCCAGCAGCTACGACCCGGGGGGCCGAACCTACGAGCAGTACTTC

J: TRBJ1-4
D: TRBD1
size: -
length: 17
V: TRBV4-2
CDR3: CASSHLLGQGANEKLFF
DNA: TGTGCCAGCAGCCATCTCCTCGGACAGGGGGCTAATGAAAAACTGTTTTTT

J: TRBJ2-7
D: TRBD1
size: -
length: 15
V: TRBV11-3
CDR3: CASSPPTGIPYEQYF
DNA: TGTGCCAGCAGCCCACCGACAGGGATCCCCTACGAGCAGTACTTC

J: TRBJ2-3
D: TRBD1
size: -
length: 14
V: TRBV19
CDR3: CASSRGQGTDTQYF
DNA: TGTGCCAGTAGCCGGGGACAGGGTACAGATACGCAGTATTTT

J: TRBJ2-1
D: TRBD2
size: -
length: 15
V: TRBV7-9
CDR3: CASSRTSGSPNEQFF
DNA: TGTGCCAGCAGCCGGACTAGCGGGAGTCCAAATGAGCAGTTCTTC

J: TRBJ2-7
D: TRBD1
size: -
length: 14
V: TRBV16
CDR3: CASSQVQGLGEQYF
DNA: TGTGCCAGCAGCCAAGTACAGGGGTTGGGGGAGCAGTACTTC

J: TRBJ2-2
D: TRBD1
size: -
length: 15
V: TRBV7-6
CDR3: CASSLPGQITGELFF
DNA: TGTGCCAGCAGTCTTCCGGGACAGATTACCGGGGAGCTGTTTTTT

J: TRBJ2-7
D: TRBD1
size: -
length: 15
V: TRBV9
CDR3: CASSQGASSSYEQYF
DNA: TGTGCCAGCAGCCAGGGGGCTAGCAGCTCCTACGAGCAGTACTTC

J: TRBJ2-3
D: -
size: -
length: 14
V: TRBV9
CDR3: CASSPRSRTDTQYF
DNA: TGTGCCAGCAGCCCTCGATCCCGGACAGATACGCAGTATTTT

J: TRBJ1-3
D: TRBD1
size: once
length: 19
V: TRBV3-1/TRBV3-2
CDR3: CASSQPSFPGGSSGNTIYF
DNA: TGTGCCAGCAGCCAACCAAGCTTCCCAGGGGGAAGCTCTGGAAACACCATATATTTT